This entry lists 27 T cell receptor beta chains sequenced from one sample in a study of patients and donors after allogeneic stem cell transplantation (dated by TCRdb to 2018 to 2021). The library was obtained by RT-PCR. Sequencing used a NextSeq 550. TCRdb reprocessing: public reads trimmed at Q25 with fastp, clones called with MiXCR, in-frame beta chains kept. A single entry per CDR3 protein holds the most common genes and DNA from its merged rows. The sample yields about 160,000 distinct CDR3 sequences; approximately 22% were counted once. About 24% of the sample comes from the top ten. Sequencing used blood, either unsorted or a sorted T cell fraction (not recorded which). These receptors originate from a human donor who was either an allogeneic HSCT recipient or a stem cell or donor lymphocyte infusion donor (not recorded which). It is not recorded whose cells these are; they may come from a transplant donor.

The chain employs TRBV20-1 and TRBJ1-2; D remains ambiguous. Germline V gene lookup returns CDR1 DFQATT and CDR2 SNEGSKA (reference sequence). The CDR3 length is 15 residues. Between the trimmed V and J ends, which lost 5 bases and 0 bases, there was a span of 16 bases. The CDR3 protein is CSARPPASANYGYTF. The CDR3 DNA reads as TGCAGTGCTCGTCCCCCGGCCTCAGCTAACTATGGCTACACCTTC.

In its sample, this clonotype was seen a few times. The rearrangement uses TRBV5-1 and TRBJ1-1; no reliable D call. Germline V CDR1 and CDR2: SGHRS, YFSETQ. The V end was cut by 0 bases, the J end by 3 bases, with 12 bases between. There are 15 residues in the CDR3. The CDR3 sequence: CASSLDDPKYTEAFF. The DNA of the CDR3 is TGCGCCAGCAGCTTGGATGACCCGAAGTACACTGAAGCTTTCTTT.

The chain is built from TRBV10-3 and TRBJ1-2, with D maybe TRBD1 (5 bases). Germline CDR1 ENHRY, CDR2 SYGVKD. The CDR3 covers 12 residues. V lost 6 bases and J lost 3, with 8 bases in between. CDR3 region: CAIRDTDYGYTF. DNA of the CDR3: TGTGCCATCAGGGACACGGACTATGGCTACACCTTC.

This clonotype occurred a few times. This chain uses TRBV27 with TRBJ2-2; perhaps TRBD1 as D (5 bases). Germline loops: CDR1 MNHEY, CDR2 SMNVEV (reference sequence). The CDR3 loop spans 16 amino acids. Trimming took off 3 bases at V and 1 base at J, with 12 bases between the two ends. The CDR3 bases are TGTGCCAGCAGTTTGGTCCCCGGACAGAACACCGGGGAGCTGTTTTTT. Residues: CASSLVPGQNTGELFF.

CDR3 loop: CASSLIAGETQYF. In DNA form, the CDR3 reads TGTGCCAGCAGCTTAATAGCGGGAGAGACCCAGTACTTC. The chain employs TRBV7-3 and TRBJ2-5; 7 nucleotides match TRBD2. Germline CDR1 is SGHTA and CDR2 is FQGTGA. V was clipped by 1 base and J by 4 bases; unmatched bases: 0. CDR3 length: 13 residues.

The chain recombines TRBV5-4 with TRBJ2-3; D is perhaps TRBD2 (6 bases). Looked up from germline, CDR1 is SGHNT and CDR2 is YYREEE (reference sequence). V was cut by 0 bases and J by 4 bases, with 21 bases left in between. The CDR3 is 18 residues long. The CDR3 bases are TGTGCCAGCAGCTTGGACCCAAGAGGTGGGAGGTTGCCAGATACGCAGTATTTT. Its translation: CASSLDPRGGRLPDTQYF.

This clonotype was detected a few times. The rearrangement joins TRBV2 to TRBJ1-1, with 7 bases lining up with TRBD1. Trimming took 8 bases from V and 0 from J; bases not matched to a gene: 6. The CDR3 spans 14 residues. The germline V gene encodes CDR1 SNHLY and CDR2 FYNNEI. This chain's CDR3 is CASPRRGVNTEAFF. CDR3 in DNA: TGTGCCAGCCCTCGCAGGGGGGTGAACACTGAAGCTTTCTTT.

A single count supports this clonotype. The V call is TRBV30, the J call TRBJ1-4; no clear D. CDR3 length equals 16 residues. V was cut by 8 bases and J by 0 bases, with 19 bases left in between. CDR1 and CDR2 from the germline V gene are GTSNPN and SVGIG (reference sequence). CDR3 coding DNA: TGTGCCATAAAGGTGGGCCTACTTGCAACTAATGAAAAACTGTTTTTT. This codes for CAIKVGLLATNEKLFF.

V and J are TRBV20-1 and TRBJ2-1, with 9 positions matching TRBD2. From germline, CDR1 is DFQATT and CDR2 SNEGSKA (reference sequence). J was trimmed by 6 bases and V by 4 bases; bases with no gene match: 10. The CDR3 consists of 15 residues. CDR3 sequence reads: CSAIEKREAGNEQFF. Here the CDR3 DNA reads TGCAGTGCTATCGAGAAGCGGGAGGCGGGCAATGAGCAGTTCTTC.

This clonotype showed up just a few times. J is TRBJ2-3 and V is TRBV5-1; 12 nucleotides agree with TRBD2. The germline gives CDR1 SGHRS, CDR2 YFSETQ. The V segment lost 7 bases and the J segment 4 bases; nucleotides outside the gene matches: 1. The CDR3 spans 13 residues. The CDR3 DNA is TGCGCCAGCTGGACTAGCGGGGCAGATACGCAGTATTTT. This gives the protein CASWTSGADTQYF.

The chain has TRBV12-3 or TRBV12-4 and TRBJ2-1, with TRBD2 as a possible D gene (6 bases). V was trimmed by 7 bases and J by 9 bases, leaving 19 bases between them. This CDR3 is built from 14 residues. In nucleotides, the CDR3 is TGTGCCAGCACTCAAGGGGCGGGAAACGGTGAGCAGTTCTTC. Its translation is CASTQGAGNGEQFF.

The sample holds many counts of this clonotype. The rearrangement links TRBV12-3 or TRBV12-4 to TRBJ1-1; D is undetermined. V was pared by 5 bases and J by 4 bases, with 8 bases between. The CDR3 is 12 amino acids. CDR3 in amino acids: CASSPSPTEAFF. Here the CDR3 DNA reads TGTGCCAGCAGTCCTAGCCCCACTGAAGCTTTCTTT.

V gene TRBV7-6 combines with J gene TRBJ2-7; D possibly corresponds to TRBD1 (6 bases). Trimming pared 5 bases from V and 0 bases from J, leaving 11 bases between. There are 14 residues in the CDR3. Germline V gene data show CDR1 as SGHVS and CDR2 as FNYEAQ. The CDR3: CASSPNRASYEQYF. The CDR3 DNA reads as TGTGCCAGCAGCCCCAACAGGGCCTCCTACGAGCAGTACTTC.

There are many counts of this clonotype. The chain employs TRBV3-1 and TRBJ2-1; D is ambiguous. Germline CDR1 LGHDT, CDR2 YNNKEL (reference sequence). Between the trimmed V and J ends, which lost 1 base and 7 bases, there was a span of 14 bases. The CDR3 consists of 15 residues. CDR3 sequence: CASSQGPAPRNEQFF. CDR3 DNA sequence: TGTGCCAGCAGCCAAGGTCCGGCTCCGAGAAATGAGCAGTTCTTC.

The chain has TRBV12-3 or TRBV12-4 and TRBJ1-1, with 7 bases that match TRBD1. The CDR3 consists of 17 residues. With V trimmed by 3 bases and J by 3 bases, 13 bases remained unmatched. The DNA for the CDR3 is TGTGCCAGCAGTTTTGGGACGAGGGACAGACTTTACACTGAAGCTTTCTTT. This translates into CASSFGTRDRLYTEAFF.

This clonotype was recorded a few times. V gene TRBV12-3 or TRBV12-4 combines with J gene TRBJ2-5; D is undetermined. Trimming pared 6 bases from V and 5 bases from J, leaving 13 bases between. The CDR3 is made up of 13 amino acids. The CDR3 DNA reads TGTGCCAGCAGGTCCTACCTTTGGGAGACCCAGTACTTC. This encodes CASRSYLWETQYF.

This CDR3 reads CASSRRGAREKLFF. The CDR3 DNA follows: TGTGCCAGCTCCCGGCGGGGGGCGCGTGAAAAACTGTTTTTT. The V and J genes are TRBV12-3 or TRBV12-4 and TRBJ1-4, with D perhaps matching TRBD1 (6 bases). The CDR3 has 14 amino acids. V was shortened by 8 bases and J by 7 bases, with 17 bases between the two germline ends.

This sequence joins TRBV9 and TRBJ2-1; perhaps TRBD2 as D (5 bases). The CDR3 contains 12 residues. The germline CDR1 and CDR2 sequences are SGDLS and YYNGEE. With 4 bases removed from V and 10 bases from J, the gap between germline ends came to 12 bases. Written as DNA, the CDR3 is TGTGCCAGCAGCCTGAGGGAATCCGAGCAGTTCTTC. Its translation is CASSLRESEQFF.

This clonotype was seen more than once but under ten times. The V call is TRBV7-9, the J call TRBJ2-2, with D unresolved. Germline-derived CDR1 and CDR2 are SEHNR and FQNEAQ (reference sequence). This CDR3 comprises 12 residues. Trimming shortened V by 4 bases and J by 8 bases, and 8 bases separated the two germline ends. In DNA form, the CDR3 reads TGTGCCAGCAGCTCCACGTCAGGGGAGCTGTTTTTT. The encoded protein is CASSSTSGELFF.

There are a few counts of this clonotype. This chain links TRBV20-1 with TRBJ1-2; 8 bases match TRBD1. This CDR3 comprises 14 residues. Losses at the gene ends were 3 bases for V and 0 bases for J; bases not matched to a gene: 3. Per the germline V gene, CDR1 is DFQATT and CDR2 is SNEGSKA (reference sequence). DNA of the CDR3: TGCAGTGCTAGCAAGGACAGGGCTAACTATGGCTACACCTTC. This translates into CSASKDRANYGYTF.

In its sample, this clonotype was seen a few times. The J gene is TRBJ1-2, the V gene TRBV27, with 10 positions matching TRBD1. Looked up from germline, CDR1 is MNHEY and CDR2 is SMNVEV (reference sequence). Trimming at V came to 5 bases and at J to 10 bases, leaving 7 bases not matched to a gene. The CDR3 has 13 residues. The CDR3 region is CASSPPGQGSYTF. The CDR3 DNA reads TGTGCCAGCAGTCCGCCGGGACAGGGGTCCTACACCTTC.

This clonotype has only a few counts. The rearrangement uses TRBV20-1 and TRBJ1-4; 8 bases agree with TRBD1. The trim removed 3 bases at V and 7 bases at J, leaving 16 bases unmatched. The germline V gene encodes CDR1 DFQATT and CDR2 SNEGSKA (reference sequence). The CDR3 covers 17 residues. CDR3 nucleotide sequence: TGCAGTGCTAGTCAAATAGGGACAGGAAGGCCCTCTGAAAAACTGTTTTTT. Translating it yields CSASQIGTGRPSEKLFF.

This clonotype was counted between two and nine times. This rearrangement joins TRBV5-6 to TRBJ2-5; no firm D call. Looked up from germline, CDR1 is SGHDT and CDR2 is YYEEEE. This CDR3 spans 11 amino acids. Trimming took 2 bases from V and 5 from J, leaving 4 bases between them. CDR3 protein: CASSLRETQYF. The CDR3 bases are TGTGCCAGCAGCTTAAGGGAGACCCAGTACTTC.

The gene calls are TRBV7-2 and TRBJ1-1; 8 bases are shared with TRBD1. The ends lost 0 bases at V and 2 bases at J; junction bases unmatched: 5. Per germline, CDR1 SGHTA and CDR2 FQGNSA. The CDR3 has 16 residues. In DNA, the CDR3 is TGTGCCAGCAGCTTAGCAAACAGGGGGTTAAACACTGAAGCTTTCTTT. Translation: CASSLANRGLNTEAFF.

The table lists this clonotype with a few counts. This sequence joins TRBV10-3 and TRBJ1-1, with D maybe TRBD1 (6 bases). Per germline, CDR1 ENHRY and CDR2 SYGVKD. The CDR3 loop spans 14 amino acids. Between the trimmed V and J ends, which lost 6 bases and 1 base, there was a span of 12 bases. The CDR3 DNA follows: TGTGCCATCAGCGGGACAAAGAGGAACACTGAAGCTTTCTTT. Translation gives CAISGTKRNTEAFF.

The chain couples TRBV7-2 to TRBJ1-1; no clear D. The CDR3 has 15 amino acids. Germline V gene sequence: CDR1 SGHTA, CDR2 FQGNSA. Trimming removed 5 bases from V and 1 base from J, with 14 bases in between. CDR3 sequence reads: CASSRLAGGNTEAFF. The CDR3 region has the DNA TGTGCCAGCAGCCGCCTGGCAGGAGGGAACACTGAAGCTTTCTTT.

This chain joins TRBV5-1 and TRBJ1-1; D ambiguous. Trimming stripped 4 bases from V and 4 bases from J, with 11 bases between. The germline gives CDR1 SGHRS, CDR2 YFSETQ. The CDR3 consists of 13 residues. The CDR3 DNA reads TGCGCCAGCAGCATGATAGCCCTCACTGAAGCTTTCTTT. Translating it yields CASSMIALTEAFF.